This T cell receptor (beta chain) was sequenced during a study of blood T cells in healthy people across ages. Primed by a sample-barcoded 5' primer and a J-beta primer mix, a second PCR proceeded for 7 to 11 cycles. Each CDR3 protein is one row after TCRdb ran MiXCR on the 5' RACE reads. There are 600,000 to 800,000 distinct CDR3 sequences in the sample; roughly 21% occur only once, and around 3.4% lies in the top ten. On this clonotype itself: No antigen is known for it.

Study outcomes and limitations: Diversity figures based on one million T cells were deemed too low.

This CDR3 comprises 15 residues. V was pared by 6 bases and J by 1 base, with 13 bases between. V is TRBV12-3 or TRBV12-4 and J is TRBJ2-4; D may correspond to TRBD1 or TRBD2 (5 bases each). The sequenced material came from blood. This TCR came from a man in his 70s in good health. In DNA form, the CDR3 reads TGTGCCAGCAGGAGGGGAGAACAGGCCAAAAACATTCAGTACTTC. This sequence encodes CASRRGEQAKNIQYF.